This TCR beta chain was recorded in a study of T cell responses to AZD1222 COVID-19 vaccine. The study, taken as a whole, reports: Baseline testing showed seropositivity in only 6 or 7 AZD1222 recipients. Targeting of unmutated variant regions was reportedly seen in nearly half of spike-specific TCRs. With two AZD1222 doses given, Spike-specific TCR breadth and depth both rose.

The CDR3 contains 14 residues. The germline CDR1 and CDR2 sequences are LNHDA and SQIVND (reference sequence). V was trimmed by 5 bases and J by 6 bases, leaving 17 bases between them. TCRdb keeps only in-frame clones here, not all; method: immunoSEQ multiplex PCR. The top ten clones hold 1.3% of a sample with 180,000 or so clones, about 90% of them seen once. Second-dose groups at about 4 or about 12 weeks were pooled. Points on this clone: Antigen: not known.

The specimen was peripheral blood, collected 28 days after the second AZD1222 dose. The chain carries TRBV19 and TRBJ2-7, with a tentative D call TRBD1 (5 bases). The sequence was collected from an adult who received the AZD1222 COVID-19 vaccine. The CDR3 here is CASSHGQGVSEQYF. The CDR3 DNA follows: TGTGCCAGTAGTCATGGGCAGGGTGTAAGCGAGCAGTACTTC.